The clone carrying this T cell receptor beta chain was seen once. The PCR used 60 Vbeta and 13 Jbeta primers. In the original processing: As a later analysis found, there were approximately 80 million unique TCR beta chains, of which roughly 11 million were shared. The repertoire was sequenced with immunoSEQ multiplex PCR; TCRdb's copy has only in-frame clones and lacks some. D and trimming come from the DNA, and the V and J calls and clone size come from that table. Among 64,000 or so clones listed, about 85% were seen once. Nominal health characterized the donors when sampled, though unrecorded immune exposures were likely. The data are from a study of cytomegalovirus exposure and HLA in healthy donors. With 0 bases removed from V and 4 bases from J, the gap between germline ends came to 18 bases. The germline V gene encodes CDR1 MNHNS and CDR2 SASEGT. This CDR3 is built from 17 residues.

This chain uses TRBV6-1 with TRBJ2-5; tentative D call: TRBD2 (5 bases). The TCR comes from a female donor in good health and CMV-seronegative. The sample comprised PBMCs. The CDR3 DNA follows: TGTGCCAGCAGTGAAGCGCGGGCTCTCCCCGTTGCAGAGACCCAGTACTTC. Translation gives CASSEARALPVAETQYF.